What follows are 17 T cell receptor beta chains derived from one specimen sequenced in a study of CD8 T cells in ankylosing spondylitis. Study-wide results and caveats: Characteristic of ankylosing spondylitis blood, it appeared, was a TCR beta motif comprising fewer than 10 highly homologous variants.

Their recognized antigens are unknown. TCRdb re-derived calls from the 5' RACE reads in MiXCR, one entry per CDR3 protein. Of around 490,000 distinct CDR3 sequences in the sample, about 5% were seen once. The sequencing sample was made of blood, either unsorted or a sorted T cell fraction (not recorded which). These TCRs come from a male donor with ankylosing spondylitis.

This clonotype was detected only a few times. The J gene is TRBJ2-1, the V gene TRBV27; 7 bases are shared with TRBD2. V shed 7 bases and J 0 bases; nucleotides not matched to a gene: 6. CDR1 and CDR2 (germline): MNHEY, SMNVEV (reference sequence). The CDR3 loop spans 15 amino acids. CDR3 sequence: CASNPPGGSYNEQFF. The CDR3, as DNA: TGTGCCAGCAACCCACCGGGGGGCTCCTACAATGAGCAGTTCTTC.

The V and J genes are TRBV7-2 and TRBJ1-2; perhaps TRBD1 as D (5 bases). Germline V CDR1 and CDR2: SGHTA, FQGNSA. This CDR3 is 15 amino acids long. V lost 1 base, J lost 3 bases, and 12 bases lay in between. CDR3 sequence: CASSLVAGRDYGYTF. The CDR3, as DNA: TGTGCCAGCAGCTTAGTTGCAGGGAGAGACTATGGCTACACCTTC.

This clonotype was detected many times. The rearrangement uses TRBV6-5 and TRBJ1-2, with a weak D call TRBD1 (5 bases). Germline V CDR1 and CDR2: MNHEY, SVGAGI. V was shortened by 3 bases and J by 8 bases, with 16 bases between the two germline ends. The CDR3 is made up of 14 amino acids. CDR3: CASSYPTQEGGYTF. DNA for the CDR3: TGTGCCAGCAGTTATCCTACCCAGGAGGGGGGCTACACCTTC.

The chain couples TRBV25-1 to TRBJ2-2; 9 positions match TRBD1. Per the germline V gene, CDR1 is MGHDK and CDR2 is SYGVNS. J lost 6 bases, V lost 1 base, and 0 bases had no gene match. This CDR3 comprises 14 residues. The CDR3 protein is CASSEWTGAGELFF. The CDR3 nucleotides are TGTGCCAGCAGTGAATGGACAGGGGCCGGGGAGCTGTTTTTT.

Many counts were recorded for this clonotype. CDR3 protein: CATRTSGTHTDTQYF. The CDR3 DNA reads as TGTGCCACCCGGACTAGCGGAACACACACAGATACGCAGTATTTT. The genes are TRBV10-3 and TRBJ2-3, with TRBD2 matching over 10 bases. The length of the CDR3 is 15 residues. V gave up 10 bases and J gave up 2 bases; unmatched junction bases: 9. Germline assignment: CDR1 ENHRY and CDR2 SYGVKD.

This rearrangement joins TRBV24-1 to TRBJ2-1; 12 bases are a match to TRBD1. This CDR3 region has 15 residues. With 9 bases clipped from V and 6 bases from J, the junction kept 8 bases outside the gene matches. Germline CDR1 KGHDR, CDR2 SFDVKD. CDR3 region: CATGDPGQGANEQFF. The CDR3 DNA is TGTGCCACCGGAGACCCGGGACAGGGGGCCAATGAGCAGTTCTTC.

CDR3 in amino acids: CASFKDTGDMEQYF. For the CDR3, the DNA is TGCGCCAGCTTTAAGGACACCGGTGACATGGAGCAGTACTTC. This rearrangement joins TRBV5-1 to TRBJ2-7; weak D call: TRBD1 (5 bases). Germline V CDR1 and CDR2: SGHRS, YFSETQ. V was clipped by 7 bases and J by 7 bases, with 21 bases between them. The CDR3 runs 14 residues.

This clonotype was counted a few times. Germline is not matched at one junction end, which may reflect a read error. The J gene is TRBJ1-1, the V gene TRBV20-1, with D uncertain. This CDR3 contains 16 residues. Germline CDR1 and CDR2: DFQATT and SNEGSKA (reference sequence). CDR3: CCARDPRRRGNTEAFF. CDR3 DNA: TGCTGTGCTAGAGATCCTCGTCGGCGGGGGAACACTGAAGCTTTCTTT.

Many counts were recorded for this clonotype. The V gene is TRBV6-1, the J gene TRBJ1-1, with D perhaps TRBD1 (5 bases). V was shortened by 5 bases and J by 8 bases, with 24 bases between the two germline ends. The CDR3 is 16 residues long. Germline V gives CDR1 MNHNS, CDR2 SASEGT. Written as DNA, the CDR3 is TGTGCCAGCAGTCAAAATCAGGGTGGGGCCCCGGGGGAAGCTTTCTTT. This codes for CASSQNQGGAPGEAFF.

Concerning this clonotype: With a much larger clone just one base away, this may be a read error. The gene calls are TRBV12-3 or TRBV12-4 and TRBJ2-4; unclear D gene. This CDR3 comprises 13 residues. Here the CDR3 reads CAISELAKNIQYF. For the CDR3, the DNA is TGTGCCATCAGTGAGCTAGCCAAAAACATTCAGTACTTC.

The sample holds many counts of this clonotype. The chain employs TRBV6-1 and TRBJ2-3; TRBD2 agrees at 10 bases. Trimming cost V 6 bases and J 2 bases; bases outside gene matches: 5. The CDR3 is 15 residues long. Germline assignment: CDR1 MNHNS and CDR2 SASEGT. CDR3 nucleotide sequence: TGTGCCAGCAGACTACTAGCGGGGTACACAGATACGCAGTATTTT. Encoded protein: CASRLLAGYTDTQYF.

This clonotype has at least ten counts. The rearrangement uses TRBV24-1 and TRBJ2-3; D is ambiguous. Germline CDR1 is KGHDR and CDR2 is SFDVKD. This CDR3 is built from 15 residues. V was shortened by 9 bases and J by 0 bases, with 15 bases between the two germline ends. The CDR3 loop is CATAKQASSTDTQYF. The DNA for the CDR3 is TGTGCCACCGCAAAGCAAGCCTCTAGCACAGATACGCAGTATTTT.

With respect to this clonotype: A much larger clone differs from this one at a single base, so this may be a read error. This chain uses TRBV4-1 with TRBJ2-7, with TRBD1 matching 8 bases. The CDR3 has 13 amino acids. Germline assignment: CDR1 MGHRA and CDR2 YSYEKL. The chain's CDR3 is CSSSQGQEYEQYF. The CDR3 nucleotides are TGCTCCAGCAGCCAGGGACAGGAGTACGAGCAGTACTTC.

This clonotype has at least ten counts. The chain couples TRBV5-1 to TRBJ1-1; unclear D gene. CDR1 is SGHRS, CDR2 YFSETQ, per germline. Trimming cost V 6 bases and J 1 base, with 10 bases left between them. The length of the CDR3 is 13 residues. The CDR3 spells CASTLAGNTEAFF. CDR3 sequence (DNA): TGCGCCAGCACCCTTGCAGGGAACACTGAAGCTTTCTTT.

There are many counts of this clonotype. The V and J genes are TRBV14 and TRBJ2-7; a weak D match, TRBD1 (6 bases). Trimming stripped 2 bases from V and 2 bases from J, with 13 bases between. From germline, CDR1 is SGHDN and CDR2 FVKESK. The CDR3 extends over 15 amino acids. The CDR3 is CASSQFRDTAYEQYF. The DNA of the CDR3 is TGTGCCAGCAGCCAATTCCGGGACACCGCCTACGAGCAGTACTTC.

This clonotype turned up a few times. This chain links TRBV18 with TRBJ2-1; TRBD2 matches 15 bases. Germline V gives CDR1 KGHSH, CDR2 LQKENI. With V trimmed by 4 bases and J by 7 bases, 2 bases remained unmatched. The CDR3 runs 15 residues. DNA of the CDR3: TGTGCCAGCTCACGAGGGACTAGCGGGAGGAATGAGCAGTTCTTC. Its protein is CASSRGTSGRNEQFF.

The rearrangement uses TRBV15 and TRBJ2-1, with a weak D call TRBD2 (6 bases). Trimming shortened V by 3 bases and J by 5 bases, and 14 bases separated the two germline ends. Germline V lookup: CDR1 LNHNV, CDR2 YYDKDF (reference sequence). This CDR3 is built from 15 residues. The CDR3 loop is CATSSGDSYDNEQFF. CDR3 bases: TGTGCCACCAGCAGCGGGGACTCGTACGACAATGAGCAGTTCTTC.